Shown below are 27 T cell receptor beta chains from a single sample sequenced in a study of T-cell reconstitution after alpha-beta-depleted transplantation in children. Unique molecular identifiers were built into the TCRbeta library. TCRdb ran MiXCR on the PCR reads and lists one entry per CDR3 protein. The sample consists of nearly 200,000 distinct CDR3 sequences, 5% to 6.5% of them appearing once. The sequencing used PBMCs, collected before TCRalphabeta/CD19-depleted stem cell transplant. Receptors originate from a girl in the first two years of life with combined immunodeficiency, due to receive a stem cell transplant.

V usage is TRBV20-1 and J usage is TRBJ2-7; 7 bases are shared with TRBD1. The trim removed 4 bases at V and 3 bases at J, leaving 3 bases unmatched. Germline assignment: CDR1 DFQATT and CDR2 SNEGSKA (reference sequence). This CDR3 spans 12 amino acids. CDR3 sequence: CSATTGVYEQYF. As DNA, the CDR3 is TGCAGTGCTACCACAGGGGTCTACGAGCAGTACTTC.

This clonotype was seen at least ten times. The chain joins TRBV28 to TRBJ2-2, with D unclear. Germline V gene sequence: CDR1 MDHEN, CDR2 SYDVKM. Trimming removed 2 bases at V and 4 bases at J, with 14 bases between. CDR3 size: 16 residues. CDR3 amino acids: CASSLTLWQATGELFF. The CDR3, as DNA: TGTGCCAGCAGTTTAACTCTTTGGCAGGCCACCGGGGAGCTGTTTTTT.

The chain joins TRBV19 to TRBJ2-3; D is ambiguous. Trimming took 9 bases from V and 3 from J, leaving 19 bases between them. CDR1 and CDR2 from the germline V gene are LNHDA and SQIVND (reference sequence). CDR3 size: 15 residues. CDR3 sequence reads: CASRVTRQTTDTQYF. CDR3 sequence (DNA): TGTGCCAGCCGGGTCACCCGGCAGACAACAGATACGCAGTATTTT.

This clonotype was counted ten times or more. The rearrangement links TRBV6-5 to TRBJ2-7; TRBD2 matches at 8 bases. Germline CDR1 and CDR2: MNHEY and SVGAGI. J gave up 5 bases and V 5 bases, and 8 bases lay outside the gene matches. This CDR3 is built from 14 residues. The CDR3 nucleotides are TGTGCCAGCAGTACTCATGGACTAGCCCACGAGCAGTACTTC. Protein: CASSTHGLAHEQYF.

This clonotype was counted many times. This sequence joins TRBV12-3 or TRBV12-4 and TRBJ2-1; TRBD2 matches 10 bases. V gave up 7 bases and J gave up 5 bases; unmatched junction bases: 5. CDR3 length: 14 residues. The CDR3 DNA reads TGTGCCAGCATCGGACTAGCGGAACACAATGAGCAGTTCTTC. It yields the protein CASIGLAEHNEQFF.

This clonotype showed up many times. This rearrangement joins TRBV6-2 or TRBV6-3 to TRBJ1-1; TRBD1 might be the D (6 bases). The CDR3 sequence is 14 residues long. CDR1 is MNHEY, CDR2 SVGEGT, per germline. V lost 0 bases, J lost 1 base, and 6 bases lay in between. The CDR3 region has the DNA TGTGCCAGCAGTTACTCGGGGGCGAACACTGAAGCTTTCTTT. This gives the protein CASSYSGANTEAFF.

This clonotype was seen ten or more times. The genes are TRBV6-5 and TRBJ2-1; TRBD2 aligns across 10 bases. The J segment lost 7 bases and the V segment lost 6 bases, leaving 15 bases of the junction unmatched. This CDR3 is built from 17 residues. Germline CDR1 MNHEY, CDR2 SVGAGI. The CDR3 nucleotides read TGTGCCAGCAGATACATCCTTCTAGCGGGAGAAGAAAATGAGCAGTTCTTC. Its protein product is CASRYILLAGEENEQFF.

This clonotype was detected many times. The chain couples TRBV20-1 to TRBJ1-1; no clear D. This CDR3 comprises 15 residues. V was cut by 3 bases and J by 3 bases, with 17 bases left in between. CDR1 and CDR2 (germline): DFQATT, SNEGSKA (reference sequence). The chain's CDR3 is CSARSRVQSYTEAFF. Written as DNA, the CDR3 is TGCAGTGCTAGGAGTCGGGTACAGAGCTACACTGAAGCTTTCTTT.

This clonotype has at least ten counts. This rearrangement joins TRBV2 to TRBJ1-2; D not resolved. Germline V gene data show CDR1 as SNHLY and CDR2 as FYNNEI. This CDR3 comprises 14 residues. V dropped 4 bases and J dropped 6 bases, with 15 bases sitting between them. The CDR3 nucleotides read TGTGCCAGCAGTGGGGTACAATGGAAGGATGGCTACACCTTC. It codes for CASSGVQWKDGYTF.

This clonotype was observed at least ten times. V is TRBV20-1 and J is TRBJ2-7; TRBD1 might be the D (5 bases). V was clipped by 5 bases and J by 2 bases, with 16 bases between them. The germline V gene encodes CDR1 DFQATT and CDR2 SNEGSKA (reference sequence). This CDR3 comprises 14 residues. DNA for the CDR3: TGCAGTGCTTTGGACACCACGATCACCTACGAGCAGTACTTC. Its translation is CSALDTTITYEQYF.

The chain is built from TRBV5-4 and TRBJ2-1; no definite D call. V was pared by 4 bases and J by 6 bases, with 20 bases between. The CDR3 is 16 amino acids. Germline CDR1 is SGHNT and CDR2 is YYREEE (reference sequence). For the CDR3, the DNA is TGTGCCAGCAGCCCCCCCGCTAGTGGAAATTCCAATGAGCAGTTCTTC. Translating gives CASSPPASGNSNEQFF.

The rearrangement links TRBV4-2 to TRBJ2-1; the D is unclear. The germline CDR1 and CDR2 sequences are LGHNA and YNFKEQ. The CDR3 runs to 14 residues. V lost 4 bases to trimming and J lost 5 bases, with 12 bases between them. CDR3 sequence (DNA): TGTGCCAGCAGCCCCGGTGGGGAAAACAATGAGCAGTTCTTC. Translated: CASSPGGENNEQFF.

This clonotype has a count of ten or more. J is TRBJ2-3 and V is TRBV3-1; possibly TRBD2 for D (5 bases). Looked up from germline, CDR1 is LGHDT and CDR2 is YNNKEL (reference sequence). The CDR3 sequence is 16 residues long. The V gene lost 0 bases and the J gene lost 1 base, with 11 bases spanning the gap. The CDR3 protein is CASSQDFGGRTDTQYF. CDR3 nucleotide sequence: TGTGCCAGCAGCCAAGATTTCGGAGGCCGCACAGATACGCAGTATTTT.

This clonotype appeared many times. The V and J genes are TRBV7-8 and TRBJ2-7; no firm D call. Germline CDR1 is SGHVS and CDR2 is FQNEAQ. Trimming removed 5 bases from V and 0 bases from J, with 23 bases in between. This CDR3 comprises 18 residues. CDR3 sequence: CASSPSIWAGEPSYEQYF. The CDR3 DNA reads as TGTGCCAGCAGCCCTTCGATTTGGGCCGGAGAACCCTCCTACGAGCAGTACTTC.

In its sample, this clonotype was seen a few times. V usage is TRBV4-3 and J usage is TRBJ2-7, with 7 bases aligning to TRBD2. CDR1 and CDR2 (germline): LGHNA, YSLEER. This CDR3 spans 14 amino acids. V lost 4 bases, J lost 2 bases, and 5 bases stayed unmatched. As DNA, the CDR3 is TGCGCCAGCAGCCGTCGGGGGGATGCCTACGAGCAGTACTTC. It specifies CASSRRGDAYEQYF.

This clonotype occurred many times. This chain links TRBV12-3 or TRBV12-4 with TRBJ1-3; D not certain. Trimming removed 5 bases from V and 2 bases from J, with 10 bases in between. The CDR3 totals 14 residues. In DNA form, the CDR3 reads TGTGCCAGCAGTGGCTTGCCAGCTGGAAACACCATATATTTT. The encoded protein is CASSGLPAGNTIYF.

The sample holds a few counts of this clonotype. The V call is TRBV29-1, the J call TRBJ1-1; 8 bases are a match to TRBD1. CDR1 SQVTM and CDR2 ANQGSEA come from the germline V gene. Trimming removed 5 bases from V and 6 bases from J; junction bases left unmatched: 8. This CDR3 contains 13 residues. In DNA form, the CDR3 reads TGCAGCGTTCCCGGGACAGGCACTCCTGAAGCTTTCTTT. The encoded protein is CSVPGTGTPEAFF.

This clonotype was seen a few times. The V call is TRBV7-3, the J call TRBJ2-7; TRBD2 aligns across 7 bases. Germline assignment: CDR1 SGHTA and CDR2 FQGTGA. The CDR3 contains 15 residues. With V trimmed by 0 bases and J by 4 bases, 6 bases remained unmatched. CDR3 sequence reads: CASSLTAGALYEQYF. The CDR3 nucleotides are TGTGCCAGCAGCTTAACGGCGGGAGCCTTATACGAGCAGTACTTC. Combining the CDR3 with reference TRBV7-3 and TRBJ2-7 gives the whole variable domain GAGVSQTPSNKVTEKGKYVELRCDPISGHTALYWYRQSLGQGPEFLIYFQGTGAADDSGLPNDRFFAVRPEGSVSTLKIQRTERGDSAVYLCASSLTAGALYEQYFGPGTRLTVT.

On this clonotype itself: This may stem from a read error, because a much larger clone lies one nucleotide away. The chain combines TRBV4-1 with TRBJ2-1; D tentatively fits TRBD1 or TRBD2 (5 bases each). This CDR3 is built from 14 residues. The germline V gene encodes CDR1 MGHRA and CDR2 YSYEKL. V lost 1 base and J lost 14, with 18 bases in between. The CDR3 reads CASSQGGTIVEEFF. Written as DNA, the CDR3 is TGCGCCAGCAGCCAAGGGGGGACCATCGTCGAGGAGTTCTTC.

The sample holds a few counts of this clonotype. The chain uses TRBV11-2 and TRBJ2-1; TRBD2 might be the D (6 bases). V was clipped by 7 bases and J by 5 bases, with 18 bases between them. This CDR3 has 15 residues. Germline V CDR1 and CDR2: SGHAT, FQNNGV. CDR3 coding DNA: TGTGCCAGCACCTCGGTGGGCGGGGCCCACAATGAGCAGTTCTTC. Protein sequence: CASTSVGGAHNEQFF.

This clonotype came up many times. This rearrangement joins TRBV3-1 to TRBJ2-7, with 10 bases fitting TRBD2. The CDR3 has 14 residues. The V segment lost 1 base and the J segment 6 bases; nucleotides outside the gene matches: 3. Germline loops: CDR1 LGHDT, CDR2 YNNKEL (reference sequence). The CDR3 sequence: CASSQGLAGVEQYF. CDR3 DNA sequence: TGTGCCAGCAGCCAAGGGCTAGCGGGAGTCGAGCAGTACTTC.

This clonotype was seen repeatedly, ten times or more. Here the CDR3 reads CASSPLYRASGNTIYF. CDR3 DNA sequence: TGTGCCAGCAGCCCCCTGTACAGGGCCTCTGGAAACACCATATATTTT. The chain carries TRBV5-8 and TRBJ1-3, with a weak D call TRBD1 (6 bases). Germline CDR1 reads SGHTS; CDR2 reads YDEGEE. Trimming removed 4 bases at V and 0 bases at J, with 14 bases between. CDR3 length: 16 residues.

This clonotype was found many times. This CDR3 is CSARERGGLDTQYF. CDR3 in DNA: TGCAGTGCTAGGGAGCGGGGGGGGCTGGATACGCAGTATTTT. This rearrangement joins TRBV20-1 to TRBJ2-3; 10 bases line up with TRBD2. The CDR3 extends over 14 amino acids. CDR1 and CDR2 (germline): DFQATT, SNEGSKA (reference sequence). V shed 3 bases and J 6 bases; nucleotides not matched to a gene: 6.

This clonotype was detected only a few times. This sequence joins TRBV28 and TRBJ2-1; TRBD2 agrees at 14 bases. The CDR3 has 20 residues. V dropped 3 bases and J dropped 5; count of bases not matched to a gene: 15. Germline V gene data show CDR1 as MDHEN and CDR2 as SYDVKM. Written as DNA, the CDR3 is TGTGCCAGCAGTTTCTTCGGGACTAGCGGGGGCGGCCTATGGGACAATGAGCAGTTCTTC. Its translation is CASSFFGTSGGGLWDNEQFF.

The V gene is TRBV4-3, the J gene TRBJ1-2; 9 nucleotides align to TRBD1. The CDR3 is 16 residues long. Germline assignment: CDR1 LGHNA and CDR2 YSLEER. V lost 0 bases to trimming and J lost 5 bases; unmatched junction nucleotides: 7. CDR3 nucleotide sequence: TGCGCCAGCAGCCAAGATTGGCTCGGACAGGGGTATGGCTACACCTTC. The encoded protein is CASSQDWLGQGYGYTF.

This clonotype was recorded many times. The chain couples TRBV28 to TRBJ2-5; 8 bases line up with TRBD2. This CDR3 region has 18 residues. Unmatched junction bases numbered 18, after V lost 7 bases and J lost 2 bases. Germline CDR1 MDHEN, CDR2 SYDVKM. CDR3: CASTSLPGVAGIQETQYF. In nucleotides, the CDR3 is TGTGCCAGCACTTCGCTTCCAGGGGTAGCGGGGATTCAAGAGACCCAGTACTTC. Filled out from reference TRBV28 and TRBJ2-5, the complete variable domain reads DVKVTQSSRYLVKRTGEKVFLECVQDMDHENMFWYRQDPGLGLRLIYFSYDVKMKEKGDIPEGYSVSREKKERFSLILESASTNQTSMYLCASTSLPGVAGIQETQYFGPGTRLLVL.

This chain connects TRBV12-3 or TRBV12-4 to TRBJ2-3, with no clear D. CDR3 length: 12 residues. The V end lost 8 bases, the J end lost 4 bases, and 10 bases lay between the germline ends. The DNA of the CDR3 is TGTGCCAGCTGTCCCGTTCCAGATACGCAGTATTTT. Translating gives CASCPVPDTQYF.